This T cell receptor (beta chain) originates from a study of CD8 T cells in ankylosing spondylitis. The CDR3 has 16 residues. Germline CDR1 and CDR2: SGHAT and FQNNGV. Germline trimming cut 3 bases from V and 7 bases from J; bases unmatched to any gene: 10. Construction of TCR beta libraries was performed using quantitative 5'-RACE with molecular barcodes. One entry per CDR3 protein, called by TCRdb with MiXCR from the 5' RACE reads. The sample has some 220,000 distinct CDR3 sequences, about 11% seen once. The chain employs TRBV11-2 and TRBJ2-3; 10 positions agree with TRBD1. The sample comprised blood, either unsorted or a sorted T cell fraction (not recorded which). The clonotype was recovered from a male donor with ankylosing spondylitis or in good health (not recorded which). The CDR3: CASSFRGGQGRNTQYF. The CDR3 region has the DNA TGTGCCAGCAGCTTTCGGGGGGGACAGGGGAGAAATACGCAGTATTTT. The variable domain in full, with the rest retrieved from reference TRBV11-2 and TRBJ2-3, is EAGVAQSPRYKIIEKRQSVAFWCNPISGHATLYWYQQILGQGPKLLIQFQNNGVVDDSQLPKDRFSAERLKGVDSTLKIQPAKLEDSAVYLCASSFRGGQGRNTQYFGPGTRLTVL.